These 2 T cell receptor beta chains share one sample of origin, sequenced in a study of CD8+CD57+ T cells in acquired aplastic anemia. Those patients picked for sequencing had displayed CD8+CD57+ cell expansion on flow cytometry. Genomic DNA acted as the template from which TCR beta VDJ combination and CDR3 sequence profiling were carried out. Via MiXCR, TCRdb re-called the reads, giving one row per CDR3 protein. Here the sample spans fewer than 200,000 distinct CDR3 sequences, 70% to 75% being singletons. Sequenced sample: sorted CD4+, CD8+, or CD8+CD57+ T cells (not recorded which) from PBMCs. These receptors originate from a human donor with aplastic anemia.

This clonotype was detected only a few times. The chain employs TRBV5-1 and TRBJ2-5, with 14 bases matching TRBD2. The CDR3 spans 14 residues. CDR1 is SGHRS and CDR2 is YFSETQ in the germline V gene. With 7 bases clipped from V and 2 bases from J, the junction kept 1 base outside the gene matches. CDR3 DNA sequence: TGCGCCAGCGGACTAGCGGGGGGACAAGAGACCCAGTACTTC. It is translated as CASGLAGGQETQYF.

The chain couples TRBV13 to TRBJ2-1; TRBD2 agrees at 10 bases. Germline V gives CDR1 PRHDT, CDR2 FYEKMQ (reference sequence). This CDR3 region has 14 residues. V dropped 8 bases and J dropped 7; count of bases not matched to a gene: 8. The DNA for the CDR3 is TGTGCCAGCTTATGGCTAGCGGGGGCAAATGAGCAGTTCTTC. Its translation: CASLWLAGANEQFF. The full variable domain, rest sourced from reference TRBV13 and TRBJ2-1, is AAGVIQSPRHLIKEKRETATLKCYPIPRHDTVYWYQQGPGQDPQFLISFYEKMQSDKGSIPDRFSAQQFSDYHSELNMSSLELGDSALYFCASLWLAGANEQFFGPGTRLTVL.